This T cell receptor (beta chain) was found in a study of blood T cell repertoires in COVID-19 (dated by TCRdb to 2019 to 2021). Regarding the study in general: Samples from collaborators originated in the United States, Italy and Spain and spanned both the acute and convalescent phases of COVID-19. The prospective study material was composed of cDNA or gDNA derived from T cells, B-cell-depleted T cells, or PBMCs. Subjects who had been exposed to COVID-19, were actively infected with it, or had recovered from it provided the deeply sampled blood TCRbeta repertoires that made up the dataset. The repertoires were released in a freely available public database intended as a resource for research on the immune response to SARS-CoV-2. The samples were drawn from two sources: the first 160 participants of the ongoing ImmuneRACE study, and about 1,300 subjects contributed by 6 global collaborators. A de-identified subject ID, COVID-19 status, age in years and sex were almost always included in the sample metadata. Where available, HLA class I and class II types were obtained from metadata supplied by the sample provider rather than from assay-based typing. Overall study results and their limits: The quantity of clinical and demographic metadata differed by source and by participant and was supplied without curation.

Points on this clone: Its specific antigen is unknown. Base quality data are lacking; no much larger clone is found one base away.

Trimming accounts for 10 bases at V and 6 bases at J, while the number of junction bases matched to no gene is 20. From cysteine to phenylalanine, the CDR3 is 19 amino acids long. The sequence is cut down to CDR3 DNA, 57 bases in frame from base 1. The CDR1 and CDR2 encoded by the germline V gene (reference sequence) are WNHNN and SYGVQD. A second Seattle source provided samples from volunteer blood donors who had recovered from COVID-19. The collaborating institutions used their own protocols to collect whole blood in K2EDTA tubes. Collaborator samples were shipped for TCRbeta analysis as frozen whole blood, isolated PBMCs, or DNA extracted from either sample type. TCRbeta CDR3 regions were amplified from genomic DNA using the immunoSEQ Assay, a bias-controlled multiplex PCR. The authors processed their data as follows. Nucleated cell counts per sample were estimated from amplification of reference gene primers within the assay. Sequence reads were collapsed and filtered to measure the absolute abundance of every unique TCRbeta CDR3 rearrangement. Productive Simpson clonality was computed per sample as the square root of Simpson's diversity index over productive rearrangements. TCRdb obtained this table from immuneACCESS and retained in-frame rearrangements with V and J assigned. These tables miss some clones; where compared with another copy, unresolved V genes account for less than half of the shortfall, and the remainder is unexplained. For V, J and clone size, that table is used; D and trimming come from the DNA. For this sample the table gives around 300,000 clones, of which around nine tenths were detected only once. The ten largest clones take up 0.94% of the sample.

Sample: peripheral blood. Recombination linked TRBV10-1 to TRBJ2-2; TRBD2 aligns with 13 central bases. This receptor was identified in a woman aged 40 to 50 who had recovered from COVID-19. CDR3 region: CANPEGGLAGLILAGELFF. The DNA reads TGCGCCAACCCCGAGGGGGGACTAGCGGGATTAATACTCGCCGGGGAGCTGTTTTTT.